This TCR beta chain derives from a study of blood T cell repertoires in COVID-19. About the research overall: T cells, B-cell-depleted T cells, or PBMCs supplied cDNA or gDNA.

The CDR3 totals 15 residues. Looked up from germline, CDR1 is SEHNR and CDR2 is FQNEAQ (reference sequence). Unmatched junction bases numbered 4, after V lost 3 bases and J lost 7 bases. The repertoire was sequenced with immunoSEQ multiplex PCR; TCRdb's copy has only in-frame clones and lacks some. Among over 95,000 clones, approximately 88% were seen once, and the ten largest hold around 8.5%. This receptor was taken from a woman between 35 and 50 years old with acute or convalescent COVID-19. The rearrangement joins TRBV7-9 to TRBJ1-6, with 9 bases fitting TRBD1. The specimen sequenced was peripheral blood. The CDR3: CASSFAGQGNSPLHF. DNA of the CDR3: TGTGCCAGCAGCTTCGCGGGACAGGGAAATTCACCCCTCCACTTT.